The 14 T cell receptor beta chains below all came from one sample that was sequenced in a study of blood T cell repertoires in COVID-19. TCRdb's copy holds only in-frame clones and misses some; the assay was immunoSEQ multiplex PCR. The table records over 150,000 clones, more than 75% of them present only once. The sample was PBMCs or T cells enriched from blood (not recorded which). Receptors originate from a woman between 45 and 60 years old who had recovered from COVID-19.

The CDR3 is CASSVGRDTLETQYF. In DNA, the CDR3 is TGTGCCAGCAGCGTAGGGAGGGATACTTTAGAGACCCAGTACTTC. The J gene is TRBJ2-5, the V gene TRBV9; tentatively, D is TRBD2 (6 bases). Germline CDR1 is SGDLS and CDR2 is YYNGEE. Between the trimmed V and J ends, which lost 0 bases and 4 bases, there was a span of 13 bases. The CDR3 is made up of 15 amino acids.

V is TRBV3-1 (or the pseudogene TRBV3-2) and J is TRBJ1-5, with 8 bases matching TRBD1. The CDR3 covers 16 residues. J lost 2 bases, V lost 4 bases, and 7 bases had no gene match. CDR1 LGHDT and CDR2 YNNKEL come from the germline V gene (reference sequence). The CDR3 nucleotides read TGTGCCAGCAGCCCCCAGGGGGCCGTGGGCAATCAGCCCCAGCATTTT. Its translation: CASSPQGAVGNQPQHF.

The chain has TRBV6-5 and TRBJ2-7; the match to TRBD1 covers 7 bases. J was trimmed by 6 bases and V by 6 bases; bases with no gene match: 11. CDR1 MNHEY and CDR2 SVGAGI come from the germline V gene. The CDR3 extends over 14 amino acids. DNA for the CDR3: TGTGCCAGCAGGAAACAGGGGTCCTCCACCGAGCAGTACTTC. Residues: CASRKQGSSTEQYF.

The CDR3 coding sequence is TGTGCCAGCAGCCTGTCTCGGTCCGGGAGGAATGAGCAGTTCTTC. Translation gives CASSLSRSGRNEQFF. The chain couples TRBV12-1 to TRBJ2-1; the table assigns TRBD2, which was not confirmed against the DNA. TRBV12-1 is a recognized pseudogene. The CDR3 sequence is 15 residues long.

V and J are TRBV11-2 and TRBJ2-7, with TRBD1 identical over 7 bases. Losses at the gene ends were 2 bases for V and 0 bases for J; bases not matched to a gene: 7. The CDR3 has 16 residues. Germline CDR1 and CDR2: SGHAT and FQNNGV. The CDR3 DNA reads TGTGCCAGCAGCTTACAACCGGACAGGTTCTCCTACGAGCAGTACTTC. It is translated as CASSLQPDRFSYEQYF. The full variable domain, with the rest looked up from reference TRBV11-2 and TRBJ2-7, is EAGVAQSPRYKIIEKRQSVAFWCNPISGHATLYWYQQILGQGPKLLIQFQNNGVVDDSQLPKDRFSAERLKGVDSTLKIQPAKLEDSAVYLCASSLQPDRFSYEQYFGPGTRLTVT.

This clone was recorded once. V gene TRBV7-7 combines with J gene TRBJ2-3; TRBD2 agrees at 14 bases. Per germline, CDR1 SSHAT and CDR2 FNYEAQ (reference sequence). The V gene end was trimmed by 1 base and the J gene end by 5 bases; junction bases not matched to a gene: 5. The CDR3 is 17 amino acids. CDR3 bases: TGTGCCAGCAGCTTAGTAGGGACTAGCGGGAGAAGAGATACGCAGTATTTT. Translated: CASSLVGTSGRRDTQYF.

The chain employs TRBV7-3 and TRBJ2-1, with 8 bases that match TRBD2. This CDR3 has 15 residues. The V gene end was trimmed by 5 bases and the J gene end by 10 bases; junction bases not matched to a gene: 13. Germline CDR1 is SGHTA and CDR2 is FQGTGA. CDR3 protein: CASSPGTREGGEQFF. The CDR3 DNA sequence: TGTGCCAGCAGCCCTGGGACTAGGGAGGGGGGAGAGCAGTTCTTC.

V and J are TRBV4-2 and TRBJ2-7; D not certain. CDR1 LGHNA and CDR2 YNFKEQ come from the germline V gene. The V and J ends lost 0 bases and 3 bases respectively, with 6 bases between them. This CDR3 has 13 residues. The CDR3 DNA sequence: TGTGCCAGCAGCCAAGATTACGGCTACGAGCAGTACTTC. Its translation: CASSQDYGYEQYF.

The chain joins TRBV14 to TRBJ2-6, with TRBD2 as a possible D gene (5 bases). V was clipped by 3 bases and J by 3 bases, with 12 bases between them. Germline CDR1 reads SGHDN; CDR2 reads FVKESK. The CDR3 is made up of 16 amino acids. CDR3 coding DNA: TGTGCCAGCAGCCAGGACTCCGGCTTTGGGGCCAACGTCCTGACTTTC. This codes for CASSQDSGFGANVLTF. Variable domain in full (rest from reference TRBV14 and TRBJ2-6): EAGVTQFPSHSVIEKGQTVTLRCDPISGHDNLYWYRRVMGKEIKFLLHFVKESKQDESGMPNNRFLAERTGGTYSTLKVQPAELEDSGVYFCASSQDSGFGANVLTFGAGSRLTVL.

The rearrangement links TRBV27 to TRBJ2-5, with 11 positions matching TRBD2. The CDR3 totals 13 residues. Germline trimming cut 10 bases from V and 5 bases from J; bases unmatched to any gene: 6. Germline CDR1 reads MNHEY; CDR2 reads SMNVEV (reference sequence). CDR3 in DNA: TGTGCCACCCGACTAGCGGGATTTGAGACCCAGTACTTC. This gives the protein CATRLAGFETQYF.

This clone was counted between two and nine times. The chain links TRBV9 to TRBJ2-2; D remains ambiguous. This CDR3 spans 15 amino acids. With 0 bases removed from V and 0 bases from J, the gap between germline ends came to 6 bases. Germline CDR1 SGDLS, CDR2 YYNGEE. In DNA form, the CDR3 reads TGTGCCAGCAGCGTAGCTCCCGCGAACACCGGGGAGCTGTTTTTT. Translation gives CASSVAPANTGELFF.

V is TRBV27 and J is TRBJ1-2; D not resolved. Trimming stripped 4 bases from V and 2 bases from J, with 17 bases between. The CDR3 sequence is 16 residues long. In germline, CDR1 is MNHEY, CDR2 SMNVEV (reference sequence). CDR3 in DNA: TGTGCCAGCAGTTCCGGGCTAGGAGGGCCCAACTATGGCTACACCTTC. Protein sequence: CASSSGLGGPNYGYTF.

This clone was counted a few times. The chain is built from TRBV3-1 (or the pseudogene TRBV3-2) and TRBJ2-1, with a weak D call TRBD1 (5 bases). V was pared by 5 bases and J by 0 bases, with 11 bases between. This CDR3 comprises 15 residues. The germline CDR1 and CDR2 sequences are LGHDT and YNNKEL (reference sequence). The CDR3 DNA is TGTGCCAGCAGCGCAGGGTTTAGCTCCTACAATGAGCAGTTCTTC. It translates to CASSAGFSSYNEQFF.

The V and J genes are TRBV6-4 and TRBJ2-2; 7 bases are shared with TRBD1. This CDR3 has 14 residues. Germline CDR1 is MRHNA and CDR2 is SNTAGT. With V trimmed by 8 bases and J by 2 bases, 5 bases remained unmatched. The CDR3 nucleotides read TGTGCCAGCCGGGGACAGACAAACACCGGGGAGCTGTTTTTT. Its translation: CASRGQTNTGELFF.